This TCR beta chain derives from a study of CD8 T cells in Susac syndrome. The CDR3 is 15 residues long. V dropped 2 bases and J dropped 1 base, with 13 bases sitting between them. From germline, CDR1 is DFQATT and CDR2 SNEGSKA (reference sequence). A quantity of roughly 0.5 to 1 ug RNA underwent reverse transcription using random hexamers. TCRdb analysed the immunoSEQ multiplex PCR reads with MiXCR anew, one entry per CDR3 protein. This sample has 150,000 to 200,000 distinct CDR3 sequences, with about 95% found just once. The sequence came from a human donor with multiple sclerosis. This chain links TRBV20-1 with TRBJ2-3; no reliable D call. The sample comprised CD8+ T cells from PBMCs. CDR3: CSARRDGEGTDTQYF. CDR3 in DNA: TGCAGTGCTAGACGAGATGGAGAGGGCACAGATACGCAGTATTTT.